The T cell receptor (beta chain) described here comes from a study of blood T cell repertoires in COVID-19. Profiling relied on immunoSEQ multiplex PCR, and the TCRdb table lists in-frame clones only, not all of them. The sample carries 150,000 to 180,000 clones, about 86% recorded once. The CDR3 is 16 amino acids. The germline V gene has CDR1 SGHRS and CDR2 YFSETQ. V gave up 0 bases and J gave up 2 bases, with 13 bases separating them. This sequence joins TRBV5-1 and TRBJ2-3; perhaps TRBD1 as D (5 bases). The sequence derives from a woman aged 55 to 70 with acute or convalescent COVID-19. Sequenced: peripheral blood. In nucleotides, the CDR3 is TGCGCCAGCAGCTTGGCTTTGATAGGGGACACAGATACGCAGTATTTT. The encoded protein is CASSLALIGDTDTQYF.